A selection of T cell receptor beta chains follows, all from one sample in a study of OX40 agonist ivuxolimab in advanced cancers. The assay was immunoSEQ multiplex PCR, and TCRdb's table has in-frame clones only and misses some. The table includes roughly 41,000 clones, approximately 86% detected once. Sequencing was performed on CD4+ or CD8+ T cells sorted from blood, taken in a trial of the OX40 agonist ivuxolimab. The origin of the receptors is an adult with an advanced solid tumor such as melanoma, head and neck, liver or kidney cancer. Both conserved end residues are part of each CDR3. D genes are given only for firm matches. Clone size is given for some rows only: seen once, a few or many times, or a class if the clone is expanded.

V	D	size	J	CDR3	DNA
TRBV28	-	-	TRBJ2-5	CASSLGVAQETQYF	TGTGCCAGCAGTTTGGGAGTCGCACAAGAGACCCAGTACTTC
TRBV19	-	-	TRBJ1-5	CASSIGAWDQPQHF	TGTGCCAGTAGTATTGGGGCCTGGGATCAGCCCCAGCATTTT
TRBV7-6	-	few	TRBJ2-7	CASSTNVGAGHEQYF	TGTGCCAGCAGCACAAACGTAGGGGCAGGGCACGAGCAGTACTTC
TRBV4-3	TRBD1	few	TRBJ1-4	CASSQGQGTEKLFF	TGCGCCAGCAGCCAGGGACAGGGGACTGAAAAACTGTTTTTT
TRBV6-5	TRBD2	few	TRBJ2-1	CASVAGDNEQFF	TGTGCCAGCGTTGCGGGAGACAATGAGCAGTTCTTC
TRBV13	-	few	TRBJ1-4	CASSFADEKLFF	TGTGCCAGCAGCTTCGCGGATGAAAAACTGTTTTTT
TRBV27	-	-	TRBJ2-1	CASSSDTWTSYNEQFF	TGTGCCAGCAGTTCAGATACCTGGACCTCCTACAATGAGCAGTTCTTC
TRBV9	TRBD1	few	TRBJ1-2	CASKAGGGPTPNYGYTF	TGTGCCAGCAAAGCGGGAGGGGGCCCAACTCCTAACTATGGCTACACCTTC
TRBV19	-	once	TRBJ1-1	CASSIGAGSEAFF	TGTGCCAGTAGTATAGGGGCAGGGTCTGAAGCTTTCTTT
TRBV15	TRBD1	-	TRBJ1-1	CATTNTGVTEAFF	TGTGCCACCACGAACACAGGGGTCACTGAAGCTTTCTTT
TRBV13	-	once	TRBJ1-3	CASSFMESSLGNTIYF	TGTGCCAGCAGCTTTATGGAAAGCTCGTTAGGAAACACCATATATTTT
TRBV4-1	-	-	TRBJ1-1	CASSQEFRVHTEAFF	TGCGCCAGCAGCCAAGAGTTCAGGGTACACACTGAAGCTTTCTTT
TRBV6-1	-	few	TRBJ2-6	CASSVDSSGANVLTF	TGTGCCAGCAGTGTCGACAGCTCTGGGGCCAACGTCCTGACTTTC
TRBV27	-	-	TRBJ1-1	CASSLGISTEAFF	TGTGCCAGCAGTTTAGGCATTTCCACTGAAGCTTTCTTT
TRBV28	-	-	TRBJ1-1	CASRLETQGWGRSTEAFF	TGTGCCAGCAGGTTAGAAACACAGGGATGGGGGAGGAGCACTGAAGCTTTCTTT
TRBV19	TRBD1	-	TRBJ2-7	CASSDPGQGANEQYF	TGTGCCAGTAGTGACCCGGGACAGGGGGCCAACGAGCAGTACTTC
TRBV6-5	-	-	TRBJ1-6	CASGVVSPLHF	TGTGCCAGCGGGGTAGTATCACCCCTCCACTTT
TRBV7-9	-	-	TRBJ1-1	CASSFYLGAEAFF	TGTGCCAGCAGCTTTTACTTGGGGGCTGAAGCTTTCTTT
TRBV2	-	-	TRBJ2-3	CASSDPGNFGGTDTQYF	TGTGCCAGCAGTGATCCCGGCAACTTTGGGGGAACCGATACGCAGTATTTT
TRBV7-9	TRBD1	-	TRBJ1-5	CASAQGGQPQHF	TGTGCCAGCGCGCAGGGGGGTCAGCCCCAGCATTTT
TRBV6-5	-	-	TRBJ2-7	CASSGPAYEQYF	TGTGCCAGCAGCGGACCAGCCTACGAGCAGTACTTC
TRBV5-8	-	-	TRBJ1-5	CASSLGQPQHF	TGTGCCAGCAGCTTGGGTCAGCCCCAGCATTTT
TRBV4-3	-	few	TRBJ2-2	CASSQGDGAGELFF	TGCGCCAGCAGCCAAGGTGATGGGGCCGGGGAGCTGTTTTTT
TRBV10-2	-	-	TRBJ2-5	CASSEGLVGAQETQYF	TGCGCCAGCAGTGAAGGACTAGTGGGGGCCCAAGAGACCCAGTACTTC
TRBV6-5	-	-	TRBJ2-7	CASSYVASQTYEQYF	TGTGCCAGCAGTTACGTGGCCTCACAAACCTACGAGCAGTACTTC
TRBV6-5	-	-	TRBJ1-1	CASSYSTGQAFF	TGTGCCAGCAGTTACTCGACGGGGCAAGCTTTCTTT
TRBV7-9	TRBD1	-	TRBJ2-7	CASSFPGQNSYEQYF	TGTGCCAGCAGCTTCCCGGGACAGAACTCCTACGAGCAGTACTTC
TRBV27	-	-	TRBJ2-7	CASSTTPYEQYF	TGTGCCAGCAGCACCACCCCCTACGAGCAGTACTTC
TRBV6-5	-	few	TRBJ2-6	CASSYGLTGANVLTF	TGTGCCAGCAGTTACGGCCTTACTGGGGCCAACGTCCTGACTTTC
TRBV7-9	-	-	TRBJ1-5	CASRGDNQPQHF	TGTGCCAGCCGGGGGGATAATCAGCCCCAGCATTTT
TRBV28	TRBD1	-	TRBJ1-1	CASNRGLTEAFF	TGTGCCAGCAACAGGGGGCTCACTGAAGCTTTCTTT
TRBV4-2	-	-	TRBJ1-5	CASSQEVSFGTGNQPQHF	TGTGCCAGCAGCCAAGAAGTGAGTTTTGGAACAGGCAATCAGCCCCAGCATTTT
TRBV19	TRBD1	-	TRBJ2-7	CASSIGQGAYEQYF	TGTGCCAGTAGTATAGGCCAGGGGGCCTATGAGCAGTACTTC
TRBV6-6	TRBD1	medium-sized	TRBJ1-1	CASSYPRQGQLEAFF	TGTGCCAGCAGTTACCCAAGACAGGGACAGTTGGAGGCTTTCTTT
TRBV13	TRBD1	-	TRBJ2-5	CASSLRGPGQETQYF	TGTGCCAGCAGCTTAAGGGGGCCGGGGCAAGAGACCCAGTACTTC
TRBV28	-	-	TRBJ1-1	CASTTGTNLPVLKAFF	TGTGCCAGCACCACAGGGACAAACCTCCCTGTTCTGAAAGCTTTCTTT
TRBV5-4	-	-	TRBJ1-2	CASSLGGELLLGYTF	TGTGCCAGCAGCTTGGGGGGGGAGCTACTACTGGGCTACACCTTC
TRBV6-5	-	-	TRBJ2-1	CASSYGGTGEQFF	TGTGCCAGCAGTTACGGGGGGACGGGAGAGCAGTTCTTC
TRBV7-9	-	-	TRBJ1-2	CASSLDRSDRYTF	TGTGCCAGCAGCTTAGACAGGTCCGATCGCTACACCTTC
TRBV10-1	-	-	TRBJ2-1	CASSELRAYNEQFF	TGCGCCAGCAGTGAACTACGGGCCTACAATGAGCAGTTCTTC
TRBV10-2	TRBD1	-	TRBJ2-2	CASSGGQGVRELFF	TGCGCCAGCAGTGGAGGACAGGGGGTCAGGGAGCTGTTTTTT
TRBV6-5	-	-	TRBJ2-5	CASSYSPPETQYF	TGTGCCAGCAGTTACTCCCCCCCAGAGACCCAGTACTTC
TRBV7-9	-	-	TRBJ2-1	CASSPVQWGRSYNEQFF	TGTGCCAGCAGCCCTGTTCAGTGGGGAAGATCCTACAATGAGCAGTTCTTC
TRBV2	-	-	TRBJ2-1	CAEGGDEQFF	TGTGCCGAGGGGGGGGATGAGCAGTTCTTC
TRBV9	TRBD1	-	TRBJ1-2	CASSVDQGGYGYTF	TGTGCCAGCAGCGTCGATCAGGGGGGATATGGCTACACCTTC
TRBV7-9	-	-	TRBJ1-2	CASSLGGIFYTF	TGTGCCAGCAGTTTGGGGGGGATTTTCTACACCTTC
TRBV13	TRBD1	-	TRBJ2-1	CASSPIGGTGDEQFF	TGTGCCAGCAGCCCAATCGGGGGGACAGGGGATGAGCAGTTCTTC
TRBV21-1	-	-	TRBJ1-2	CASSIFWDRVIIGYGYTF	TGTGCCAGCAGCATTTTTTGGGACAGGGTAATTATTGGCTATGGCTACACCTTC
TRBV9	TRBD1	few	TRBJ1-1	CASSVGDRNTEAFF	TGTGCCAGCAGCGTAGGGGACAGGAACACTGAAGCTTTCTTT